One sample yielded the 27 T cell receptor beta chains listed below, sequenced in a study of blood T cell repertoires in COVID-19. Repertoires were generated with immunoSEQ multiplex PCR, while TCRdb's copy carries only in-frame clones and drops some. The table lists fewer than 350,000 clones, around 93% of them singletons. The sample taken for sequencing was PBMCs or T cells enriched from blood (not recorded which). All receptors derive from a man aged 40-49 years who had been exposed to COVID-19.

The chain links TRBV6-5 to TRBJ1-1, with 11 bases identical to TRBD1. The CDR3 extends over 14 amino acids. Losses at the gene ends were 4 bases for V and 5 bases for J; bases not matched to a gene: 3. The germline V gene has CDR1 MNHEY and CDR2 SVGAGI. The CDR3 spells CASSWTGGRTEAFF. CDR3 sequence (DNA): TGTGCCAGCAGTTGGACAGGGGGCAGGACTGAAGCTTTCTTT.

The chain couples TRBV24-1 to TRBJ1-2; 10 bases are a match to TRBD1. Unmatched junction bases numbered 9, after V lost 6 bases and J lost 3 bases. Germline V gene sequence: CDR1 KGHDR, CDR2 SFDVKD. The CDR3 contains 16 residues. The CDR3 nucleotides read TGTGCCACCAGTTACTCCAGGACAGGGGGGGACTATGGCTACACCTTC. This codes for CATSYSRTGGDYGYTF.

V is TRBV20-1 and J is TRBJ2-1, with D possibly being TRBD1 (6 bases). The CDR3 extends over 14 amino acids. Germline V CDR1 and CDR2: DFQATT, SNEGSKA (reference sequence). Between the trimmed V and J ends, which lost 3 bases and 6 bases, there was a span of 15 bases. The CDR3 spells CSASPSIGGNEQFF. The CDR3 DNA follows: TGCAGTGCTAGTCCTAGCATAGGGGGCAATGAGCAGTTCTTC.

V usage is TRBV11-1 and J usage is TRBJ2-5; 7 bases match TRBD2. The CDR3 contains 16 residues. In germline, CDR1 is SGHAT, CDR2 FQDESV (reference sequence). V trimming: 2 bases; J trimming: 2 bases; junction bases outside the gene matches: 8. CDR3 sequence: CASSLLAASGQETQYF. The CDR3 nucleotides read TGTGCCAGCAGCTTATTAGCGGCTAGCGGACAAGAGACCCAGTACTTC.

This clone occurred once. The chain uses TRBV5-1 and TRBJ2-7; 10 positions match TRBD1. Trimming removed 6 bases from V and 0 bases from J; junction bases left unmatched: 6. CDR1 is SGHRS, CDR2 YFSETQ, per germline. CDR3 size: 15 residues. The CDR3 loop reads CASKGTGASSYEQYF. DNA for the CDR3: TGCGCCAGCAAGGGGACAGGGGCGAGCTCCTACGAGCAGTACTTC.

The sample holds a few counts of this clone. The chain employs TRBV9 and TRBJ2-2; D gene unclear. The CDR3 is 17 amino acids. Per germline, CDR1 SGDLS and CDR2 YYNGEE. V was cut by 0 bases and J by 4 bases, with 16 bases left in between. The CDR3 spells CASSVANVGVRTGELFF. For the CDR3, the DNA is TGTGCCAGCAGCGTAGCTAATGTTGGTGTACGCACCGGGGAGCTGTTTTTT. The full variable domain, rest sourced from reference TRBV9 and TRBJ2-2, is DSGVTQTPKHLITATGQRVTLRCSPRSGDLSVYWYQQSLDQGLQFLIQYYNGEERAKGNILERFSAQQFPDLHSELNLSSLELGDSALYFCASSVANVGVRTGELFFGEGSRLTVL.

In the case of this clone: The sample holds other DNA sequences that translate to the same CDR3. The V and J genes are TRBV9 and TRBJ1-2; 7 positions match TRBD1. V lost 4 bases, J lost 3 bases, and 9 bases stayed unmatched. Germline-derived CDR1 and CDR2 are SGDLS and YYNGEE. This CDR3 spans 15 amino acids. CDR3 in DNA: TGTGCCAGCAGCCCAAGGACAGGAAGAGACTATGGCTACACCTTC. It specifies CASSPRTGRDYGYTF. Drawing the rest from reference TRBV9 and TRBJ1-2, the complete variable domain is DSGVTQTPKHLITATGQRVTLRCSPRSGDLSVYWYQQSLDQGLQFLIQYYNGEERAKGNILERFSAQQFPDLHSELNLSSLELGDSALYFCASSPRTGRDYGYTFGSGTRLTVV.

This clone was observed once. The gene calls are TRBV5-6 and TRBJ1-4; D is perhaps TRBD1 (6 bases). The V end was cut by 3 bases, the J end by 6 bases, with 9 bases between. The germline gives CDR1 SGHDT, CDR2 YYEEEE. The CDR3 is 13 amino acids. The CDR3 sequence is CASSSGADEKLFF. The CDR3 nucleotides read TGTGCCAGCAGCTCAGGGGCGGATGAAAAACTGTTTTTT.

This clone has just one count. CDR3 bases: TGCGCCAGCAGCCCCGAGGACAGCTCTTCGAGCACTGAAGCTTTCTTT. Protein: CASSPEDSSSSTEAFF. The chain joins TRBV5-1 to TRBJ1-1, with D possibly being TRBD1 (6 bases). The CDR3 contains 16 residues. The ends were cut back, 4 bases at V and 4 bases at J, with 20 bases in the middle. Germline lookup yields CDR1 SGHRS and CDR2 YFSETQ.

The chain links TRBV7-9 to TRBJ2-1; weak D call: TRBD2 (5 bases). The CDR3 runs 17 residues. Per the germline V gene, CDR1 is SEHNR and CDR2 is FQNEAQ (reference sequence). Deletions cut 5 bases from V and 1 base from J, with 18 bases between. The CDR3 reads CASSQNKLGISYNEQFF. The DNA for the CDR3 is TGTGCCAGCAGCCAGAACAAACTAGGGATATCCTACAATGAGCAGTTCTTC.

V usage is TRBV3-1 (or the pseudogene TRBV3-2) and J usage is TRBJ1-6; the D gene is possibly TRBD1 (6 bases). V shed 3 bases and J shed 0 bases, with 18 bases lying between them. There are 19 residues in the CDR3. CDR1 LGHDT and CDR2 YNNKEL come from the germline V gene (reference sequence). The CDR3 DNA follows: TGTGCCAGCAGCCATTTGACAGGCGGGTTTAGCTCCTATAATTCACCCCTCCACTTT. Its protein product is CASSHLTGGFSSYNSPLHF.

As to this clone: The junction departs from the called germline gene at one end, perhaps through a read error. The CDR3 DNA is TGTGCTAGCAGTACGACAGTTGGGGCCTACGAGCAGTACTTC. Encoded protein: CASSTTVGAYEQYF. V is TRBV7-7 and J is TRBJ2-7; D possibly corresponds to TRBD1 (5 bases). The length of the CDR3 is 14 residues. Germline-derived CDR1 and CDR2 are SSHAT and FNYEAQ (reference sequence).

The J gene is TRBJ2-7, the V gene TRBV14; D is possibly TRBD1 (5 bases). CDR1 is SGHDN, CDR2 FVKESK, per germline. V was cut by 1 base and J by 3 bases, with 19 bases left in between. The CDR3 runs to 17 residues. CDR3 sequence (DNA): TGTGCCAGCAGCCAAGGATTCGGGCAGACAACAGGCTACGAGCAGTACTTC. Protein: CASSQGFGQTTGYEQYF.

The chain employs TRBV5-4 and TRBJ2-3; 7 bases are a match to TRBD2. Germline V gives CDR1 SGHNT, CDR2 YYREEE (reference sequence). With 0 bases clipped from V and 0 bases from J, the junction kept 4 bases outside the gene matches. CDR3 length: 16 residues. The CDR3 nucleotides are TGTGCCAGCAGCTTGGGACTAGCATCTAGCACAGATACGCAGTATTTT. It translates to CASSLGLASSTDTQYF.

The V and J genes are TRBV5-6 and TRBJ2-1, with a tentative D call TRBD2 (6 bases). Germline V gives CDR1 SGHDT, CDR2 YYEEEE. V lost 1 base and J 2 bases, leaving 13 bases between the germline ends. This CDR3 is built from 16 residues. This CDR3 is CASSLLTGATYNEQFF. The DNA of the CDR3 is TGTGCCAGCAGCTTGTTGACGGGAGCAACCTACAATGAGCAGTTCTTC.

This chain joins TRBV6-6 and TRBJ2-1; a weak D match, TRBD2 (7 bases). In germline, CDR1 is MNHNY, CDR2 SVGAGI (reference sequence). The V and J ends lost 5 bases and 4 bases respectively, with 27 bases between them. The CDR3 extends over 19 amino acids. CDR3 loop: CASSPREGKGGRLYNEQFF. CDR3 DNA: TGTGCCAGCAGTCCCAGGGAAGGAAAGGGGGGGAGGTTATACAATGAGCAGTTCTTC.

CDR3 sequence (DNA): TGTGCCACCGGACTTATTAGGGCTGAGCAGTTCTTC. Amino acid sequence: CATGLIRAEQFF. J is TRBJ2-1 and V is TRBV19; D possibly corresponds to TRBD2 (5 bases). The CDR3 has 12 residues. Germline V lookup: CDR1 LNHDA, CDR2 SQIVND (reference sequence). V lost 10 bases and J 9 bases, leaving 16 bases between the germline ends.

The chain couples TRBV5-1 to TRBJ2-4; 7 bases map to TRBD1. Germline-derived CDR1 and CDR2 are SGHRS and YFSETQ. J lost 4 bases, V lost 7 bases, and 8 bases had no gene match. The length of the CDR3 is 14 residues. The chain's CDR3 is CASQPDRVKNIQYF. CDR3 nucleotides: TGCGCCAGCCAACCCGACAGGGTGAAAAACATTCAGTACTTC.

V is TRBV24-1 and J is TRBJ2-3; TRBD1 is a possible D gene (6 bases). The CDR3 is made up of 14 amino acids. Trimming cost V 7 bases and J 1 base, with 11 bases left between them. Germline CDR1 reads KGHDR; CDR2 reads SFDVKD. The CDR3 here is CATRGHGRTDTQYF. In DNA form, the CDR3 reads TGTGCCACCAGGGGACACGGTCGCACAGATACGCAGTATTTT.

The CDR3 nucleotides read TGTGCCAGCAGCCTGACAGGGCTCGGGTCACCCCTCCACTTT. Translation gives CASSLTGLGSPLHF. The chain joins TRBV4-2 to TRBJ1-6; 7 nucleotides match TRBD1. The CDR3 covers 14 residues. The V gene end was trimmed by 4 bases and the J gene end by 10 bases; junction bases not matched to a gene: 7. In germline, CDR1 is LGHNA, CDR2 YNFKEQ.

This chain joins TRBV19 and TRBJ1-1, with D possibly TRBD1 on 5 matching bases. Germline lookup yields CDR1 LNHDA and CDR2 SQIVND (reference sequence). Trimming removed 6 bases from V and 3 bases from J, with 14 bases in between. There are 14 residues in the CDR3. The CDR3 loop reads CASRSPGRDTEAFF. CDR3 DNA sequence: TGTGCCAGTAGATCACCTGGCAGGGACACTGAAGCTTTCTTT.

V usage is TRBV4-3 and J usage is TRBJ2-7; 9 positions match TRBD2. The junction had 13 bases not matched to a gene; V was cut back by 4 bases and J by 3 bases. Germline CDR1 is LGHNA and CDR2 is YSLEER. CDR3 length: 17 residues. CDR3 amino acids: CASSLKRVAGVDYEQYF. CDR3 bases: TGCGCCAGCAGCCTTAAGAGGGTAGCGGGAGTAGACTACGAGCAGTACTTC.

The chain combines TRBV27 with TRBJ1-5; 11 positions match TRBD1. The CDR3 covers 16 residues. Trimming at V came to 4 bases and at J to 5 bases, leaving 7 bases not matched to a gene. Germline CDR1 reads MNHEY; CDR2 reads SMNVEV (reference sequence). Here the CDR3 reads CASSSGQGASHQPQHF. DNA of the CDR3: TGTGCCAGCAGTTCCGGACAGGGGGCTTCCCATCAGCCCCAGCATTTT.

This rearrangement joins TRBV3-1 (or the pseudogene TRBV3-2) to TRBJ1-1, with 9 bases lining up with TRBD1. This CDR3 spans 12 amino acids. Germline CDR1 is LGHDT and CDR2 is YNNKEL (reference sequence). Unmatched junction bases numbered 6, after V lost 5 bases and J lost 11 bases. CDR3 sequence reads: CASSKPGQGAFF. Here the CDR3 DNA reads TGTGCCAGCAGCAAGCCCGGACAGGGGGCTTTCTTT.

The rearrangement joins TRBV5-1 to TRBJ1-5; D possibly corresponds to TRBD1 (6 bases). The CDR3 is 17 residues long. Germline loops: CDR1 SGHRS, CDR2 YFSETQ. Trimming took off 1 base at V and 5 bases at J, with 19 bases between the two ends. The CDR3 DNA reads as TGCGCCAGCAGCTTGTCCCCACAGGGTTCGTTGGATCAGCCCCAGCATTTT. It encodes CASSLSPQGSLDQPQHF.

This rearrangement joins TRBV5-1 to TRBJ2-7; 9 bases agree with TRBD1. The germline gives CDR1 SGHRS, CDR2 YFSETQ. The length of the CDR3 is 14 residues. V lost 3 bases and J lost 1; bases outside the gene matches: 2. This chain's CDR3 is CASSWGTGSYEQYF. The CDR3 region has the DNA TGCGCCAGCAGCTGGGGGACAGGGTCCTACGAGCAGTACTTC.

The DNA for the CDR3 is TGCGCCAGCAGGGTAACACCGACCGGGGGCTATGGCTACACCTTC. Its translation: CASRVTPTGGYGYTF. The V call is TRBV5-1, the J call TRBJ1-2; D might be TRBD1 (5 bases). The CDR3 runs to 15 residues. Germline V gene data show CDR1 as SGHRS and CDR2 as YFSETQ. Trimming cost V 5 bases and J 4 bases, with 18 bases left between them.